This TCR beta chain was observed in a study of T-cell reconstitution after alpha-beta-depleted transplantation in children. This CDR3 is 14 amino acids long. Trimming stripped 5 bases from V and 2 bases from J, with 9 bases between. Germline CDR1 reads SGHVS; CDR2 reads FQNEAQ. Regarding the study as a whole: Where alpha-beta T cells came from about two months after transplant was reportedly several hundred expanded graft clones. High day-60 TCRbeta diversity in some patients came from surviving recipient T cells and thymic progenitors.

The TCRbeta library incorporated unique molecular identifiers. TCRdb used MiXCR to reprocess the PCR reads, holding one entry per CDR3 protein. This table has a few hundred thousand distinct CDR3 sequences, under 20% appearing once. This clonotype was observed a handful of times. Antigen unknown. This clonotype was obtained from a boy under two years old who had a stem cell transplant for Wiskott-Aldrich syndrome, so the T cells may come from the graft donor. The rearrangement links TRBV7-8 to TRBJ1-4; D might be TRBD1 (5 bases). The material was PBMCs, mostly from graft donor cells, obtained 360 days after TCRalphabeta/CD19-depleted stem cell transplant. The CDR3 DNA reads TGTGCCAGCAGCCCAGGGAGGACTAATGAAAAACTGTTTTTT. This codes for CASSPGRTNEKLFF.